The rows below give T cell receptor beta chains drawn from one sample of a study of blood T cell repertoires in COVID-19. Using immunoSEQ multiplex PCR, the repertoire was profiled, and TCRdb retains in-frame clones only, with some absent. Here the sample spans 130,000 or so clones, 65% to 85% being singletons. Sequencing used peripheral blood. The receptors stem from an elderly man with active or convalescent COVID-19. The CDR3 runs from the conserved cysteine through the conserved F or W. The D gene is left open where the match is weak. Only part of the rows carry a size: once, few, many, or a class if the clone is expanded.

v_gene	d_gene	j_gene	abundance	CDR3aa	CDR3nt
TRBV4-3	TRBD2	TRBJ2-1	.	CASSQALAGGPYNEQFF	TGCGCCAGCAGCCAAGCCCTAGCGGGGGGGCCTTACAATGAGCAGTTCTTC
TRBV7-2	.	TRBJ1-4	.	CASSLRGHPNEKLFF	TGTGCCAGCAGCTTACGGGGTCACCCTAATGAAAAACTGTTTTTT
TRBV7-2	.	TRBJ1-5	.	CASSRGSGGGSNQPQHF	TGTGCCAGCAGCCGGGGGTCAGGCGGAGGTAGCAATCAGCCCCAGCATTTT
TRBV6-5	.	TRBJ2-1	.	CASRKGQYNEQFF	TGTGCCAGCAGGAAAGGACAGTACAATGAGCAGTTCTTC
TRBV7-3	TRBD2	TRBJ2-2	.	CASSSGLGGLLSTGELFF	TGTGCCAGCAGTTCGGGACTAGGGGGGCTTTTGAGCACCGGGGAGCTGTTTTTT
TRBV19	.	TRBJ2-5	.	CASSGYRGGETQYF	TGTGCCAGTAGTGGTTACAGGGGGGGAGAGACCCAGTACTTC
TRBV6-2/TRBV6-3	TRBD1	TRBJ2-6	once	CASSTPPGQGYSGANVLTF	TGTGCCAGCAGTACTCCCCCGGGACAGGGATACTCTGGGGCCAACGTCCTGACTTTC
TRBV9	TRBD1	TRBJ1-5	.	CASSAQGAGNQPQHF	TGTGCCAGCAGCGCACAGGGGGCGGGCAATCAGCCCCAGCATTTT
TRBV30	.	TRBJ2-2	few	CAWESRVYITNTGELFF	TGTGCCTGGGAATCCCGGGTCTACATCACGAACACCGGGGAGCTGTTTTTT
TRBV25-1	TRBD1	TRBJ2-1	.	CASSGHRQGMNEQFF	TGTGCCAGCAGCGGCCATCGACAGGGAATGAATGAGCAGTTCTTC
TRBV2	.	TRBJ1-2	.	CASSVRTYGYTF	TGTGCCAGCAGTGTGCGTACCTATGGCTACACCTTC
TRBV10-3	.	TRBJ1-1	.	CAISESGGAEAFF	TGTGCCATCAGTGAGTCGGGAGGCGCTGAAGCTTTCTTT
TRBV6-6	TRBD2	TRBJ2-1	many	CASSPTSGGADEQFF	TGTGCCAGCAGCCCGACTAGCGGGGGGGCCGATGAGCAGTTCTTC
TRBV19	.	TRBJ2-1	.	CASSIRTFGLFF	TGTGCCAGTAGTATAAGGACTTTTGGGTTGTTCTTC
TRBV5-6	.	TRBJ1-4	.	CASSLSFTRTTNEKLFF	TGTGCCAGCAGCTTGTCGTTTACCAGAACAACTAATGAAAAACTGTTTTTT
TRBV19	TRBD1	TRBJ1-1	.	CASSSGTGTEAFF	TGTGCCAGTAGTTCCGGGACAGGGACTGAAGCTTTCTTT
TRBV11-1	TRBD2	TRBJ2-1	.	CASSLVAGGAYNEQFF	TGTGCCAGCAGCTTAGTGGCGGGGGGCGCTTACAATGAGCAGTTCTTC
TRBV6-5	TRBD1	TRBJ2-2	.	CASRDRGNTGELFF	TGTGCCAGCAGGGACAGGGGGAACACCGGGGAGCTGTTTTTT
TRBV7-6	TRBD1	TRBJ2-5	.	CASSPTGIRETQYF	TGTGCCAGCAGCCCGACAGGGATTCGGGAGACCCAGTACTTC
TRBV7-2	TRBD2	TRBJ2-5	.	CASSLRVWGGETQYF	TGTGCCAGCAGCTTAAGGGTCTGGGGGGGAGAGACCCAGTACTTC
TRBV7-2	TRBD2	TRBJ2-3	.	CASSLQGTSGVTDTQYF	TGTGCCAGCAGCTTACAAGGGACTAGCGGGGTCACAGATACGCAGTATTTT
TRBV5-1	.	TRBJ2-3	.	CASRLTDTQYF	TGCGCCAGCAGACTCACAGATACGCAGTATTTT
TRBV9	.	TRBJ1-4	.	CASSAGDGGINEKLFF	TGTGCCAGCAGCGCCGGGGATGGGGGGATTAATGAAAAACTGTTTTTT
TRBV19	TRBD2	TRBJ2-1	.	CASSIGGGPYNEQFF	TGTGCCAGTAGTATCGGGGGGGGCCCATACAATGAGCAGTTCTTC
TRBV5-5	.	TRBJ2-3	.	CASSLREYTDTQYF	TGTGCCAGCAGCCTCCGGGAGTACACAGATACGCAGTATTTT
TRBV5-1	.	TRBJ1-4	.	CASSVQQAGGEKLFF	TGCGCCAGCAGCGTCCAACAGGCGGGGGGTGAAAAACTGTTTTTT
TRBV7-3	TRBD1	TRBJ1-1	.	CASSSDRETEAFF	TGTGCCAGCAGCTCTGACAGGGAAACTGAAGCTTTCTTT
TRBV13	.	TRBJ1-1	.	CASSFRQNMNTEAFF	TGTGCCAGCAGCTTCAGACAGAATATGAACACTGAAGCTTTCTTT
TRBV27	.	TRBJ2-7	.	CASRSRTAIPSEQYF	TGTGCCAGCAGAAGCCGGACAGCGATCCCCTCCGAGCAGTACTTC
TRBV2	.	TRBJ1-1	.	CASSSSYRAHTEAFF	TGTGCCAGCAGTTCGTCATACAGGGCCCACACTGAAGCTTTCTTT
TRBV5-4	.	TRBJ2-2	.	CASRKPGKNTGELFF	TGTGCCAGCAGGAAGCCGGGGAAAAACACCGGGGAGCTGTTTTTT
TRBV15	TRBD1	TRBJ2-5	.	CATSRSDRAWREETQYF	TGTGCCACCAGCAGATCAGACAGGGCTTGGCGGGAAGAGACCCAGTACTTC
TRBV18	.	TRBJ1-4	.	CASSPAGTNEKLFF	TGTGCCAGCTCACCAGCAGGGACTAATGAAAAACTGTTTTTT
TRBV6-5	.	TRBJ1-1	.	CASRETVNTEAFF	TGTGCCAGCAGGGAGACAGTTAACACTGAAGCTTTCTTT
TRBV19	TRBD1	TRBJ2-1	.	CASSMVGGQGFANEQFF	TGTGCCAGTAGTATGGTCGGGGGACAGGGGTTTGCCAATGAGCAGTTCTTC
TRBV12-3/TRBV12-4	.	TRBJ1-5	.	CASSHSGGQPQHF	TGTGCCAGCAGTCATTCCGGAGGTCAGCCCCAGCATTTT
TRBV19	.	TRBJ1-2	few	CASSISSWGSYTF	TGTGCCAGTAGTATTTCTAGCTGGGGTAGCTACACCTTC
TRBV29-1	TRBD1	TRBJ2-5	.	CSVQGQVQETQYF	TGCAGCGTTCAAGGACAGGTGCAAGAGACCCAGTACTTC
TRBV14	.	TRBJ1-1	.	CASSRKSTGSFEAFF	TGTGCCAGCAGCCGGAAGAGTACAGGGAGCTTTGAAGCTTTCTTT
TRBV3-1/TRBV3-2	.	TRBJ1-1	.	CASSQDLQRETEAFF	TGTGCCAGCAGCCAAGATCTACAGAGGGAGACTGAAGCTTTCTTT
TRBV7-9	.	TRBJ1-5	.	CASSHLGGRGSNQPQHF	TGTGCCAGCAGCCACCTTGGAGGACGAGGGAGCAATCAGCCCCAGCATTTT
TRBV19	TRBD2	TRBJ2-1	.	CASSILGGDNEQFF	TGTGCCAGTAGTATACTGGGGGGGGACAATGAGCAGTTCTTC
TRBV30	TRBD1	TRBJ1-1	.	CAWRRQGVGTEAFF	TGTGCCTGGAGGCGACAGGGGGTGGGCACTGAAGCTTTCTTT
TRBV15	TRBD1	TRBJ1-4	.	CATSLGQGPSANEKLFF	TGTGCCACCAGTTTAGGACAGGGACCCTCAGCTAATGAAAAACTGTTTTTT
TRBV28	.	TRBJ2-4	.	CASSYRPFRGDKDIQYF	TGTGCCAGCAGTTACCGGCCCTTCAGGGGAGATAAGGACATTCAGTACTTC
TRBV2	.	TRBJ2-3	.	CASTMSRDWADTQYF	TGTGCCAGCACCATGTCCCGGGACTGGGCAGATACGCAGTATTTT
TRBV2	.	TRBJ1-2	.	CASSPEQGNGYTF	TGTGCCAGCAGTCCCGAACAGGGAAATGGCTACACCTTC